Presented here are 13 T cell receptor beta chains from one specimen sequenced in a study of beta chain features in type 1 diabetes. What was sequenced were expressed TCRB transcripts, since all of the isolated RNA had been reverse transcribed. Here immunoSEQ multiplex PCR was the method, and the copy in TCRdb shows in-frame clones only, minus some. Among roughly 150,000 clones, approximately 10% were seen once, and the ten largest hold around 2.1%. Sequencing used central memory CD4+ T cells from blood. These receptors all stem from a man aged 18 to 29 in good health.

In nucleotides, the CDR3 is TGTGCCAGCCATTCCAACAGGGTCCAAGAGACCCAGTACTTC. Its translation is CASHSNRVQETQYF. This rearrangement joins TRBV27 to TRBJ2-5; D perhaps matches TRBD1 (6 bases). There are 14 residues in the CDR3. Germline CDR1 is MNHEY and CDR2 is SMNVEV (reference sequence). Between the trimmed V and J ends, which lost 8 bases and 1 base, there was a span of 14 bases.

This clone showed up just a few times. The chain joins TRBV10-3 to TRBJ2-4; D is perhaps TRBD2 (6 bases). CDR1 is ENHRY, CDR2 SYGVKD, per germline. This CDR3 is built from 13 residues. V was pared by 10 bases and J by 9 bases, with 19 bases between. CDR3 nucleotide sequence: TGTGCCACTAGGGACTCCTCACGGGGCATTCAGTACTTC. It codes for CATRDSSRGIQYF.

This clone was counted only a few times. The rearrangement joins TRBV28 to TRBJ2-1; D remains unclear. The germline V and J ends were trimmed by 7 bases and 0 bases, with 7 bases remaining between them. Germline loops: CDR1 MDHEN, CDR2 SYDVKM. There are 13 residues in the CDR3. CDR3 bases: TGTGCCAGCAATTCCCTCTCCTACAATGAGCAGTTCTTC. Amino acids: CASNSLSYNEQFF.

The chain joins TRBV7-2 to TRBJ2-1; no definite D call. The germline V gene has CDR1 SGHTA and CDR2 FQGNSA. The CDR3 consists of 12 residues. The ends were cut back, 5 bases at V and 10 bases at J, with 12 bases in the middle. The CDR3 loop is CASSQRTHEQFF. The CDR3 bases are TGTGCCAGCAGCCAACGGACCCACGAGCAGTTCTTC.

This clone has only a few counts. This rearrangement joins TRBV10-3 to TRBJ2-5; 9 bases match TRBD1. Germline loops: CDR1 ENHRY, CDR2 SYGVKD. The length of the CDR3 is 14 residues. The ends lost 6 bases at V and 4 bases at J; junction bases unmatched: 6. CDR3 bases: TGTGCCATCAGGCCGGGACAGGGAGCAGAGACCCAGTACTTC. Encoded protein: CAIRPGQGAETQYF.

The V gene is TRBV11-2, the J gene TRBJ2-2, with D unclear. Looked up from germline, CDR1 is SGHAT and CDR2 is FQNNGV. V lost 5 bases, J lost 0 bases, and 13 bases lay in between. The CDR3 contains 16 residues. The CDR3 sequence: CASSRRTATNTGELFF. The CDR3 bases are TGTGCCAGCAGCCGGCGGACGGCGACGAACACCGGGGAGCTGTTTTTT.

This clone was counted only a few times. The CDR3 coding sequence is TGTGCCAGCAGCTTGCAGGACACCGGGGAGCTGTTTTTT. Its translation is CASSLQDTGELFF. The chain has TRBV5-5 and TRBJ2-2; D is uncertain. V was pared by 1 base and J by 3 bases, with 4 bases between. This CDR3 is 13 amino acids long. The germline gives CDR1 SGHKS, CDR2 YYEKEE (reference sequence).

The sample holds many counts of this clone. The rearrangement links TRBV27 to TRBJ2-7; the D gene is possibly TRBD1 (6 bases). The germline CDR1 and CDR2 sequences are MNHEY and SMNVEV (reference sequence). This CDR3 has 16 residues. V was cut by 3 bases and J by 1 base, with 16 bases left in between. This chain's CDR3 is CASSFTAQGRSYEQYF. CDR3 nucleotide sequence: TGTGCCAGCAGTTTTACGGCACAGGGTAGATCCTACGAGCAGTACTTC.

This clone was observed a handful of times. This chain links TRBV7-6 with TRBJ2-6; unclear D gene. This CDR3 spans 15 amino acids. Germline loops: CDR1 SGHVS, CDR2 FNYEAQ. The V gene lost 5 bases and the J gene lost 0 bases, with 8 bases spanning the gap. The CDR3 here is CASSLTHSGANVLTF. Written as DNA, the CDR3 is TGTGCCAGCAGCCTCACACACTCTGGGGCCAACGTCCTGACTTTC.

V gene TRBV27 combines with J gene TRBJ2-3; 12 bases are shared with TRBD2. Germline CDR1 MNHEY, CDR2 SMNVEV (reference sequence). The CDR3 is 16 residues long. V was clipped by 3 bases and J by 6 bases; unmatched bases: 7. CDR3 nucleotides: TGTGCCAGCAGTTTGCCCAAACTAGCGGGAGGTGATACGCAGTATTTT. Residues: CASSLPKLAGGDTQYF.

This chain uses TRBV7-2 with TRBJ2-1; TRBD2 matches 9 bases. This CDR3 is 15 amino acids long. The germline gives CDR1 SGHTA, CDR2 FQGNSA. The trim removed 5 bases at V and 4 bases at J, leaving 6 bases unmatched. CDR3 residues: CASSRPTSGYNEQFF. In DNA form, the CDR3 reads TGTGCCAGCAGCCGACCGACTAGCGGATACAATGAGCAGTTCTTC. The full variable domain, its missing parts supplied by reference TRBV7-2 and TRBJ2-1, is GAGVSQSPSNKVTEKGKDVELRCDPISGHTALYWYRQSLGQGLEFLIYFQGNSAPDKSGLPSDRFSAERTGGSVSTLTIQRTQQEDSAVYLCASSRPTSGYNEQFFGPGTRLTVL.

This rearrangement joins TRBV27 to TRBJ1-1; D unresolved. Between the trimmed V and J ends, which lost 4 bases and 10 bases, there was a span of 22 bases. This CDR3 spans 15 amino acids. From germline, CDR1 is MNHEY and CDR2 SMNVEV (reference sequence). The CDR3 loop is CASSSNKAGSNGAFF. The CDR3, as DNA: TGTGCCAGCAGTTCGAACAAGGCGGGGAGTAACGGAGCTTTCTTT.

This clone showed up many times. The sample holds other DNA sequences that translate to the same CDR3. This chain joins TRBV7-8 and TRBJ1-1, with TRBD1 identical over 9 bases. Germline assignment: CDR1 SGHVS and CDR2 FQNEAQ. The CDR3 is 13 residues long. The V and J ends lost 3 bases and 4 bases, in that order; junction bases with no gene match: 0. The CDR3 loop is CASSLTGGTEAFF. CDR3 sequence (DNA): TGTGCCAGCAGCTTGACAGGGGGCACTGAAGCTTTCTTT.